This T cell receptor beta chain was obtained from a study of T cell responses to AZD1222 COVID-19 vaccine. Study-level results: Females outnumbered males among donors, who were mostly white British; clonal diversity was possibly underestimated.

V dropped 5 bases and J dropped 6; count of bases not matched to a gene: 9. CDR1 and CDR2 from the germline V gene are GTSNPN and SVGIG (reference sequence). The CDR3 has 14 residues. TCRdb keeps only in-frame clones here, not all; method: immunoSEQ multiplex PCR. The sample has under 200,000 clones; 80% to 90% are singletons. Remarks on this clone: No antigen is known for it.

Material: peripheral blood, obtained on day 0 of MenACWY control vaccination. The sequence was collected from an adult in good health. V usage is TRBV30 and J usage is TRBJ2-2; TRBD1 matches 7 bases. The DNA for the CDR3 is TGTGCCTGGGAAAGACAGGGTAGCGCCGGGGAGCTGTTTTTT. Protein product: CAWERQGSAGELFF.